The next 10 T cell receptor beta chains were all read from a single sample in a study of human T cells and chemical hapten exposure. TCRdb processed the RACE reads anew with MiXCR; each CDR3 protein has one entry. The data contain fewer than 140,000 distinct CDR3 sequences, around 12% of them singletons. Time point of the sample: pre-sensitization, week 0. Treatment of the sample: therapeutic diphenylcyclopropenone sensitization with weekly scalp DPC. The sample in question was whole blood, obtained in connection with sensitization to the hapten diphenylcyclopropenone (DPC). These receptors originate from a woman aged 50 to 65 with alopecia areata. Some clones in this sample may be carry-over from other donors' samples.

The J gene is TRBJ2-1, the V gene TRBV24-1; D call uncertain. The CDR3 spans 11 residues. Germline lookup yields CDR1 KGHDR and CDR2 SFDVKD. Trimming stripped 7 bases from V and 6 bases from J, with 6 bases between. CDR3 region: CATRQSNEQFF. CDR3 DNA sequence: TGTGCCACCAGACAAAGCAATGAGCAGTTCTTC.

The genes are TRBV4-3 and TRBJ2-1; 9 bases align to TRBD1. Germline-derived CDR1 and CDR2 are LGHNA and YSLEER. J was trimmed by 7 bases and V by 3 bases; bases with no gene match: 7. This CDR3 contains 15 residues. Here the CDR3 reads CASSHPDRGLNEQFF. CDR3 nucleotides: TGCGCCAGCAGCCACCCGGACAGGGGTTTGAATGAGCAGTTCTTC.

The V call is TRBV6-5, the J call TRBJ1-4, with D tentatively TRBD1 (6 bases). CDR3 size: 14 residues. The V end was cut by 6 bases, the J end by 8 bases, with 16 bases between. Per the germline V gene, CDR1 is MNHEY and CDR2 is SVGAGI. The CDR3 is CASRPNRELEKLFF. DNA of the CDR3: TGTGCCAGCAGACCTAACAGGGAGTTGGAAAAACTGTTTTTT.

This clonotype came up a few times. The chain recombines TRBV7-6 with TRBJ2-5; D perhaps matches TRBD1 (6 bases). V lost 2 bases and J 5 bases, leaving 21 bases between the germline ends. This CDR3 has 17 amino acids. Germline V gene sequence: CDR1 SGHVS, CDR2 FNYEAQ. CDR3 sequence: CASSLMGSVGTGETQYF. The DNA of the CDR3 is TGTGCCAGCAGCTTAATGGGGTCGGTGGGCACAGGGGAGACCCAGTACTTC.

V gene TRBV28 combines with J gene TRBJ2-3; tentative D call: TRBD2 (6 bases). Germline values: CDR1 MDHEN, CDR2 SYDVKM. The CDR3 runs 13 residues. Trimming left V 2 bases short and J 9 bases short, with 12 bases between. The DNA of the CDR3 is TGTGCCAGCAGTTTACCGGGACTTAGCACGCAGTATTTT. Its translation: CASSLPGLSTQYF.

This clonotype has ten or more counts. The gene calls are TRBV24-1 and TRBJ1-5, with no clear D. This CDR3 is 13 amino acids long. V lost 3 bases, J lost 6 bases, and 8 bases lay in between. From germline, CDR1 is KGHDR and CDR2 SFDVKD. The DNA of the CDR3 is TGTGCCACCAGTGATCTTAGTGGTCAGCCCCAGCATTTT. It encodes CATSDLSGQPQHF.

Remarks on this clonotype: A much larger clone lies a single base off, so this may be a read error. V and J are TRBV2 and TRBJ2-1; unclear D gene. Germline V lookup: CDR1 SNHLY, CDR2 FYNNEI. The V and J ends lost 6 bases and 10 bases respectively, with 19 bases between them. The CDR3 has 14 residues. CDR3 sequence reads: CASSPSEPPTEQFF. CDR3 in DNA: TGTGCCAGCAGCCCCTCGGAGCCCCCGACCGAGCAGTTCTTC.

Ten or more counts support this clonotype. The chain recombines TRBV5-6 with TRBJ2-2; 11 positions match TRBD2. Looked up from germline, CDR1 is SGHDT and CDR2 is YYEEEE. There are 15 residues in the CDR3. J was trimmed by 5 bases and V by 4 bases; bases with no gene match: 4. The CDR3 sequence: CASSAGLAVTGELFF. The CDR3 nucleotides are TGTGCCAGCAGCGCGGGACTAGCGGTTACCGGGGAGCTGTTTTTT.

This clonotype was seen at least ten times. The CDR3, as DNA: TGCGCCAGCACCGCGTGGAATGGGACCATTACAGATACGCAGTATTTT. This codes for CASTAWNGTITDTQYF. The rearrangement joins TRBV10-1 to TRBJ2-3; tentatively, D is TRBD1 or TRBD2 (5 bases each). V dropped 7 bases and J dropped 3 bases, with 20 bases sitting between them. Germline CDR1 and CDR2: WNHNN and SYGVQD (reference sequence). The CDR3 runs to 16 residues.

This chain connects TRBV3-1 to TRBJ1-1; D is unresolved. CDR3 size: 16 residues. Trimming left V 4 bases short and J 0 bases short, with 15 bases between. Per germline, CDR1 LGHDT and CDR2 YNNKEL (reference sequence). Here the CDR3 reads CASSPASWEVNTEAFF. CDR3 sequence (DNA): TGTGCCAGCAGCCCGGCTTCTTGGGAGGTGAACACTGAAGCTTTCTTT.